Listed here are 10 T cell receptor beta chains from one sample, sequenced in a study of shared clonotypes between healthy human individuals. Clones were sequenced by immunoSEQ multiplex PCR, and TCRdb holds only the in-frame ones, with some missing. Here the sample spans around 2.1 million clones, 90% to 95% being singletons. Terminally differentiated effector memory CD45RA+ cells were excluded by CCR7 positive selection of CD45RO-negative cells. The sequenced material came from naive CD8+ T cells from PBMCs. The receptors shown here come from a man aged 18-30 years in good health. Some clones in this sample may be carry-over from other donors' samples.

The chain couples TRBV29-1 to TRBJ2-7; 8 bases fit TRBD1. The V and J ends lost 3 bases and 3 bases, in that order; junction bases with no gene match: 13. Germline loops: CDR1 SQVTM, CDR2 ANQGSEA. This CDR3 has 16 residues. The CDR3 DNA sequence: TGCAGCGTTGACGGGAACAGACAGGGGTCCCACTACGAGCAGTACTTC. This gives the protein CSVDGNRQGSHYEQYF.

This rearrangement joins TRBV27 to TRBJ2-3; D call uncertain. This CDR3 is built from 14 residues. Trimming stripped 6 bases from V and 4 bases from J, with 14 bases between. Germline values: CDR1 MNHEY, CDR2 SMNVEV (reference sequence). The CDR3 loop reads CASRSLNGADTQYF. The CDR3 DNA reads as TGTGCCAGCAGGTCGCTAAATGGCGCAGATACGCAGTATTTT.

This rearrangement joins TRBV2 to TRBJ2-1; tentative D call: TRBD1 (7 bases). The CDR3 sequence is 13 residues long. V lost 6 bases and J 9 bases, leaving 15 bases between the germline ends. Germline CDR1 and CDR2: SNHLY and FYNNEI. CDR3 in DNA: TGTGCCAGCAGCGTTACAGGGGAGGTTGAGCAGTTCTTC. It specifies CASSVTGEVEQFF.

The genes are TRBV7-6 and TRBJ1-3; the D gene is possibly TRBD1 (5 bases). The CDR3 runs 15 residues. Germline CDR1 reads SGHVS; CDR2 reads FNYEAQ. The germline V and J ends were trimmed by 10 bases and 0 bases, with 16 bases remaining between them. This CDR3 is CATMASGGSGNTIYF. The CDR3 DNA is TGTGCCACCATGGCTTCGGGGGGCTCTGGAAACACCATATATTTT.

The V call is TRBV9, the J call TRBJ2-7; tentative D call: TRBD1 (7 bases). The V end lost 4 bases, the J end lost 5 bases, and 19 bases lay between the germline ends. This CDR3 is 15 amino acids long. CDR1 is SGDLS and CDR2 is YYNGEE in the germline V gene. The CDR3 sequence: CASSSRGAHPNEQYF. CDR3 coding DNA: TGTGCCAGCAGCTCCAGGGGGGCGCATCCCAACGAGCAGTACTTC.

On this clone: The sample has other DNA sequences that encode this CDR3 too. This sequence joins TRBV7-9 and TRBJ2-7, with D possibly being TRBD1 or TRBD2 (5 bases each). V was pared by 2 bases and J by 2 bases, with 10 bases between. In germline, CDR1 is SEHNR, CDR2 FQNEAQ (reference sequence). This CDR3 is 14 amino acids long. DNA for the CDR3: TGTGCCAGCAGCTTAAGGGGAGCCACCTACGAGCAGTACTTC. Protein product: CASSLRGATYEQYF.

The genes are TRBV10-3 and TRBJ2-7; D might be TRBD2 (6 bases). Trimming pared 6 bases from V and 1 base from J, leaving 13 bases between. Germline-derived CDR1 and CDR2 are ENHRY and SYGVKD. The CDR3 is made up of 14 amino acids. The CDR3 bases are TGTGCCATCAGGGGGACTTCTGAATCCTACGAGCAGTACTTC. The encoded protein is CAIRGTSESYEQYF.

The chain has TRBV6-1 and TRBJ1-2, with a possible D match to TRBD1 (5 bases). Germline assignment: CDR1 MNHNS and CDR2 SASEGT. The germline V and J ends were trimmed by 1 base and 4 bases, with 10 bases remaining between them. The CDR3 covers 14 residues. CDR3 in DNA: TGTGCCAGCAGTGAAGGGGGGGTAGGCTATGGCTACACCTTC. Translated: CASSEGGVGYGYTF.

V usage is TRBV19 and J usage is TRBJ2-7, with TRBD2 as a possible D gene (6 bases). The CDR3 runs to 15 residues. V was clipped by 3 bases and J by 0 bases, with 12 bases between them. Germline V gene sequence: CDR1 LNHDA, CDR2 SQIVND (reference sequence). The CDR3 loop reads CASSISGGCSYEQYF. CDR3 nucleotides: TGTGCCAGTAGTATCTCCGGGGGTTGCTCCTACGAGCAGTACTTC.

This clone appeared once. Written as DNA, the CDR3 is TGTGCCAGCAGTTCGATTCGACAGGGGGAATATGGCTACACCTTC. This codes for CASSSIRQGEYGYTF. The genes are TRBV28 and TRBJ1-2, with TRBD1 identical over 9 bases. Germline lookup yields CDR1 MDHEN and CDR2 SYDVKM. With V trimmed by 4 bases and J by 5 bases, 8 bases remained unmatched. This CDR3 contains 15 residues.